These 10 T cell receptor beta chains were all obtained from the same sample, sequenced in a study of T cell responses to AZD1222 COVID-19 vaccine. The table came from immunoSEQ multiplex PCR; TCRdb's copy has only in-frame clones and leaves some out. The top ten clones hold roughly 9.1% of a sample with about 150,000 clones, under 95% of them seen once. Sequenced material: peripheral blood, taken on day 0 of AZD1222 vaccination. These receptors were collected from an adult in good health.

This CDR3 is CASSFSTTSPPEVNEQFF. The CDR3 bases are TGTGCCAGCAGTTTCTCTACGACATCCCCGCCGGAGGTCAATGAGCAGTTCTTC. V gene TRBV6-2 or TRBV6-3 combines with J gene TRBJ2-1, with D maybe TRBD2 (5 bases). Germline V gives CDR1 MNHEY, CDR2 SVGEGT. The V end lost 4 bases, the J end lost 6 bases, and 25 bases lay between the germline ends. This CDR3 has 18 amino acids.

The chain couples TRBV12-3 or TRBV12-4 to TRBJ1-1; D is ambiguous. The CDR3 extends over 12 amino acids. V was clipped by 1 base and J by 11 bases, with 11 bases between them. For the CDR3, the DNA is TGTGCCAGCAGTTTAGTCGCCAGAATCGCTTTCTTT. As protein: CASSLVARIAFF.

The chain uses TRBV11-3 and TRBJ2-2; tentative D call: TRBD1 (5 bases). This CDR3 is built from 16 residues. Germline CDR1 reads SGHNT; CDR2 reads YENEEA. Trimming left V 1 base short and J 6 bases short, with 15 bases between. The CDR3 is CASSLGQGHLAGELFF. The CDR3 coding sequence is TGTGCCAGCAGCTTAGGGCAGGGTCACCTCGCCGGGGAGCTGTTTTTT.

The chain recombines TRBV11-3 with TRBJ1-1, with 7 nucleotides matching TRBD1. Germline V gene lookup returns CDR1 SGHNT and CDR2 YENEEA. The CDR3 runs 17 residues. Trimming removed 5 bases from V and 1 base from J; junction bases left unmatched: 13. CDR3 residues: CASSLSDRLLPNTEAFF. The CDR3 region has the DNA TGTGCCAGCAGCCTTTCGGACAGGCTCCTCCCGAACACTGAAGCTTTCTTT.

CDR3 protein: CASNLTPLSEAFF. As DNA, the CDR3 is TGTGCCAGCAACTTGACACCTTTAAGTGAAGCTTTCTTT. The V gene is TRBV7-9, the J gene TRBJ1-1; D gene ambiguous. The V and J ends lost 7 bases and 7 bases respectively, with 16 bases between them. In germline, CDR1 is SEHNR, CDR2 FQNEAQ (reference sequence). The CDR3 length is 13 residues.

The chain combines TRBV29-1 with TRBJ2-7; a weak D match, TRBD2 (5 bases). This CDR3 has 15 residues. Trimming pared 7 bases from V and 0 bases from J, leaving 19 bases between. CDR1 and CDR2 (germline): SQVTM, ANQGSEA. The CDR3 DNA sequence: TGCAGCGCTTCCACGGGGTTCCCGAGCTCCTACGAGCAGTACTTC. Translation gives CSASTGFPSSYEQYF.

The chain is built from TRBV12-3 or TRBV12-4 and TRBJ2-3, with D perhaps TRBD2 (6 bases). V lost 7 bases, J lost 1 base, and 9 bases lay in between. The CDR3 length is 13 residues. The CDR3 DNA is TGTGCCAGCACTCGCGGGGGCACAGATACGCAGTATTTT. Its translation is CASTRGGTDTQYF.

The chain employs TRBV5-8 and TRBJ1-1, with no clear D. Germline V gives CDR1 SGHTS, CDR2 YDEGEE. The ends were cut back, 4 bases at V and 1 base at J, with 8 bases in the middle. This CDR3 region has 13 residues. In DNA form, the CDR3 reads TGTGCCAGCAGCCCCTGGGGGAACACTGAAGCTTTCTTT. It yields the protein CASSPWGNTEAFF.

This clone was observed a few times. The chain couples TRBV10-3 to TRBJ2-5; D may be TRBD2 (6 bases). CDR1 ENHRY and CDR2 SYGVKD come from the germline V gene. Trimming removed 7 bases from V and 3 bases from J, with 15 bases in between. CDR3 length: 14 amino acids. Here the CDR3 reads CAINQNGGEETQYF. The CDR3 nucleotides read TGTGCCATCAATCAGAACGGGGGAGAAGAGACCCAGTACTTC.

This rearrangement joins TRBV3-1 (or the pseudogene TRBV3-2) to TRBJ1-6; D not certain. Deletions cut 4 bases from V and 3 bases from J, with 10 bases between. Germline assignment: CDR1 LGHDT and CDR2 YNNKEL (reference sequence). The CDR3 is 15 amino acids. CDR3 region: CASSPGINYNSPLHF. CDR3 nucleotides: TGTGCCAGCAGCCCCGGGATAAACTATAATTCACCCCTCCACTTT.